This T cell receptor (beta chain) is drawn from a study of T cell repertoires in cytomegalovirus infection. Turning to the study itself: Public TCR beta signatures indicated both CMV infection and matching HLA type.

As concerns this clonotype: Antigen specificity is unknown.

Germline V gives CDR1 MDHEN, CDR2 SYDVKM. Trimming shortened V by 8 bases and J by 13 bases, and 18 bases separated the two germline ends. The CDR3 has 12 amino acids. Each CDR3 protein gets one entry after TCRdb re-called the reads with MiXCR. This table has 5,500 to 6,500 distinct CDR3 sequences, 50% to 55% appearing once. Study observations and caveats: There were carriers of CMV plus the relevant HLA, and cumulative public TCR beta family frequency identified them. Dominant in the ex vivo response were TCR beta clonotypes restricted by HLA-C and specific for CMV.

The sequence came from a human donor in good health (CMV status not recorded). Some clones in this sample may be carry-over from other donors' samples. The chain employs TRBV28 and TRBJ2-1; a possible D gene is TRBD2 (5 bases). What was sequenced was PBMCs, sequenced either directly or after in vitro stimulation (not recorded which). The CDR3 spells CASFFYLADQFF. DNA of the CDR3: TGTGCCAGCTTTTTTTACCTAGCTGATCAGTTCTTC.